By sample share, the clone carrying this T cell receptor (beta chain) is medium-sized. The antigen is unknown. TCRdb keeps only in-frame clones here, not all; method: immunoSEQ multiplex PCR. The data hold roughly 43,000 clones, with under 95% observed a single time. This record belongs to a study of cytomegalovirus exposure and HLA in healthy donors. Whole-study findings and limits: The study put roughly 160 TCR beta chains on its list as cytomegalovirus-associated. The tendency of first-cohort TCR clusters to co-occur in the 110 or so validation repertoires emerged from a later analysis.

Germline V gene data show CDR1 as LGHNA and CDR2 as YNFKEQ. V shed 0 bases and J shed 0 bases, with 12 bases lying between them. CDR3 length: 16 amino acids. This rearrangement joins TRBV4-2 to TRBJ2-7; D is unclear. This clonotype was sampled from a woman younger than 35 in good health and CMV-seronegative. Input material: PBMCs. The CDR3 here is CASSQDYSGPSYEQYF. The DNA for the CDR3 is TGTGCCAGCAGCCAAGATTATTCGGGTCCCTCCTACGAGCAGTACTTC.